This TCR beta chain was documented in a study of shared clonotypes between healthy human individuals. Study results and limitations: Few donors restricted represented genetic and exposure-history diversity. Generation of non-shared clonotypes was less probable than generation of clonotypes shared by all four donors.

Study donors comprised healthy, HIV-negative adults devoid of recent acute infection or vaccination. On this clone itself: As yet, its antigen is unknown.

It was at deep level that the assay was run. Repertoires were generated with immunoSEQ multiplex PCR, while TCRdb's copy carries only in-frame clones and drops some. The sample lists 740,000 or so clones; around 73% were seen once. The CDR3 consists of 14 residues. The chain couples TRBV21-1 to TRBJ1-1; the table's D gene call, TRBD1, was not cross checked with the DNA. TRBV21-1 is a listed pseudogene. Source material: memory CD4+ T cells sorted from blood. Subset indicated: CD45RA-negative fraction. This receptor was taken from a woman aged 30 to 39 in good health. Here the CDR3 reads CASSGEQGNTEAFF. In DNA form, the CDR3 reads TGTGCCAGCAGCGGGGAACAGGGGAACACTGAAGCTTTCTTT.